This T cell receptor (beta chain) emerged from a study of T cell responses to AZD1222 COVID-19 vaccine. V shed 1 base and J shed 10 bases, with 8 bases lying between them. This CDR3 spans 11 amino acids. The germline V gene has CDR1 SGHAT and CDR2 FQDESV (reference sequence). Using immunoSEQ multiplex PCR, the repertoire was profiled, and TCRdb retains in-frame clones only, with some absent. The data hold around 180,000 clones, with roughly 92% observed a single time. Here the sequenced sample was peripheral blood, taken on day 0 of AZD1222 vaccination. This TCR was recovered from an adult in good health. The rearrangement uses TRBV11-1 and TRBJ2-7; D is perhaps TRBD1 (6 bases). The CDR3 region is CASSLEGHQYF. The CDR3 DNA reads TGTGCCAGCAGCTTAGAGGGACACCAGTACTTC.